These T cell receptor beta chains were read from a single sample in a study of lymphopenia after photon versus proton radiotherapy. Here immunoSEQ multiplex PCR was the method, and the copy in TCRdb shows in-frame clones only, minus some. The repertoire holds 20,000 to 30,000 clones, about 84% seen once, with 21% in the top ten. This material consisted of peripheral blood, taken from a patient treated with proton-based radiotherapy. Source of these receptors: a woman in her 70s with pancreatic cancer. Both conserved end residues are part of each CDR3.

J	V	CDR3
TRBJ2-7	TRBV27	CASRTGGTSYEQYF
TRBJ2-7	TRBV11-3	CASSLLSSILQYF
TRBJ2-1	TRBV19	CASSRGDRLNEQFF
TRBJ2-1	TRBV7-2	CASSTSGRSNEQFF
TRBJ1-2	TRBV6-5	CASSYRDRGPGYGYTF
TRBJ1-1	TRBV4-3	CASSRTDLMNTEAFF
TRBJ1-6	TRBV27	CASTMGQGNSPLHF
TRBJ1-1	TRBV19	CASSTGTAAAFF
TRBJ1-2	TRBV6-7	CASSYSRTQGEYYGYTF
TRBJ2-7	TRBV7-2	CASSYAGTGSYEQYF
TRBJ1-2	TRBV30	CACKGAQFYGYTF
TRBJ2-3	TRBV7-2	CASSSGPSTDTQYF
TRBJ2-1	TRBV4-3	CASSSLTDYNEQFF
TRBJ1-1	TRBV19	CASSRSSRERNTEAFF
TRBJ1-4	TRBV6-4	CASSDSGGPNEKLFF
TRBJ2-4	TRBV5-1	CASSSDRVNIQYF
TRBJ1-1	TRBV28	CASSWSLQGSTEAFF
TRBJ1-3	TRBV7-3	CASSSSGGPGNTIYF
TRBJ1-2	TRBV27	CASGTLGARGYTF
TRBJ2-5	TRBV15	CATSRDASGLAQETQYF
TRBJ2-5	TRBV7-8	CASSLGPGQQETQYF
TRBJ2-1	TRBV7-9	CASSRLAGGGNEQFF
TRBJ1-2	TRBV6-5	CASSGTGDYGYTF
TRBJ1-5	TRBV4-3	CASSQGTIIGQGNQPQHF
TRBJ1-3	TRBV9	CASSVSDRGAGNTIYF
TRBJ1-6	TRBV11-2	CASRQGRENSPLHF
TRBJ2-7	TRBV4-1	CASSQTDTYEQYF
TRBJ2-7	TRBV2	CASSSQGYEQYF
TRBJ1-4	TRBV7-9	CASVQGRNEKLFF
TRBJ2-7	TRBV7-9	CASSQQGGTYEQYF
TRBJ1-3	TRBV18	CASSPGQLSGNTIYF
TRBJ2-3	TRBV28	CASSSQGAGTDTQYF
TRBJ1-3	TRBV9	CASSVAGQGRAGNTIYF
TRBJ1-1	TRBV2	CASSEFRQRITEAFF
TRBJ2-1	TRBV6-5	CASGRGGEQFF
TRBJ1-4	TRBV7-2	CASSFNEKLFF
TRBJ1-1	TRBV6-6	CASSRTGTNTEAFF
TRBJ2-1	TRBV19	CASSIDRRESPYNEQFF
TRBJ1-2	TRBV2	CASSDGRKPYGYTF
TRBJ2-3	TRBV6-5	CASSLDRDTDTQYF
TRBJ1-4	TRBV2	CASTRGQGILTNEKLFF
TRBJ1-6	TRBV27	CASSSTADNSPLHF
TRBJ2-5	TRBV2	CASRSGQTYQETQYF
TRBJ2-7	TRBV7-8	CASSPLAGGPREQYF
TRBJ2-7	TRBV11-2	CASSFSGGPDYEQYF
TRBJ1-1	TRBV4-2	CASSQEVGSEAFF